This record covers a single T cell receptor beta chain. Its antigen is not known. The entry originates in a study of beta chain features in type 1 diabetes. Study-wide results and limits: Resolution of whether HLA type affects TCRB rearrangement was not achieved here. Sampled from patients, naive, central memory and Treg TCRB repertoires appeared more similar than those sampled from healthy donors.

The authors reverse transcribed all of the isolated RNA, so sequencing captured expressed TCRB transcripts. The protocol was immunoSEQ multiplex PCR, while the TCRdb copy is restricted to in-frame clones and leaves out a portion. The sample contains roughly 180,000 clones, roughly an eighth of which appear only once. CDR3 length: 14 residues. The V gene's germline CDR1 is SGHAT and CDR2 FQNNGV. V was pared by 8 bases and J by 4 bases, with 5 bases of the junction left unmatched. The rearrangement joins TRBV11-2 to TRBJ2-5; 12 bases are shared with TRBD1. This receptor was obtained from a woman aged 18-29 years in good health. The sequencing input was central memory CD4+ T cells from blood. CDR3 protein: CASRDRGLGETQYF. In DNA form, the CDR3 reads TGTGCCAGCCGGGACAGGGGGCTGGGAGAGACCCAGTACTTC.